This T cell receptor beta chain derives from a study of blood T cell repertoires in COVID-19. Across the whole study: T cells, B-cell-depleted T cells, or PBMCs supplied cDNA or gDNA.

Assay used: immunoSEQ multiplex PCR; TCRdb lists only in-frame clones, some missing. The sample shows over 600,000 clones, 85% to 90% of them seen only once. The CDR3 length is 15 residues. The trim removed 4 bases at V and 1 base at J, leaving 2 bases unmatched. Germline V gene sequence: CDR1 MNHEY, CDR2 SMNVEV (reference sequence). Sample: peripheral blood. This sequence originates from a woman between 18 and 30 years old with acute or convalescent COVID-19. The rearrangement uses TRBV27 and TRBJ1-1; TRBD1 matches at 11 bases. CDR3 nucleotide sequence: TGTGCCAGCAGTTGGGACAGGGGGTCGAACACTGAAGCTTTCTTT. It translates to CASSWDRGSNTEAFF.